One sample yielded the 15 T cell receptor beta chains listed below, sequenced in a study of blood T cell repertoires in COVID-19. Some clones are missing from TCRdb's copy, which holds only in-frame ones; the method was immunoSEQ multiplex PCR. The sample lists 200,000 to 250,000 clones, about 87% occurring once. The specimen sequenced was PBMCs or T cells enriched from blood (not recorded which). All receptors derive from a man younger than 45 who had recovered from COVID-19.

This rearrangement joins TRBV28 to TRBJ2-7; TRBD1 aligns across 7 bases. In germline, CDR1 is MDHEN, CDR2 SYDVKM. V lost 2 bases, J lost 3 bases, and 7 bases stayed unmatched. This CDR3 has 15 residues. CDR3 loop: CASSLTGVLNYEQYF. CDR3 nucleotide sequence: TGTGCCAGCAGTTTAACAGGGGTCTTAAACTACGAGCAGTACTTC. Variable domain in full (rest from reference TRBV28 and TRBJ2-7): DVKVTQSSRYLVKRTGEKVFLECVQDMDHENMFWYRQDPGLGLRLIYFSYDVKMKEKGDIPEGYSVSREKKERFSLILESASTNQTSMYLCASSLTGVLNYEQYFGPGTRLTVT.

The gene calls are TRBV7-6 and TRBJ2-1, with 11 nucleotides matching TRBD2. The length of the CDR3 is 15 residues. CDR1 SGHVS and CDR2 FNYEAQ come from the germline V gene. V shed 5 bases and J 9 bases; nucleotides not matched to a gene: 9. As DNA, the CDR3 is TGTGCCAGCAGCATATCCGGGACTAGCGGTGCTGAGCAGTTCTTC. Residues: CASSISGTSGAEQFF.

In this sample, this clone turned up a few times. The V and J genes are TRBV10-2 and TRBJ2-2, with TRBD2 matching 12 bases. The V gene's germline CDR1 is WSHSY and CDR2 SAAADI. With 4 bases clipped from V and 6 bases from J, the junction kept 6 bases outside the gene matches. CDR3 length equals 16 residues. The CDR3 sequence is CASSARLAGGPGELFF. CDR3 nucleotides: TGCGCCAGCAGTGCCCGGCTAGCGGGAGGGCCCGGGGAGCTGTTTTTT.

The chain links TRBV30 to TRBJ1-5; D uncertain. V was clipped by 1 base and J by 5 bases, with 12 bases between them. Germline CDR1 is GTSNPN and CDR2 is SVGIG (reference sequence). The CDR3 sequence is 14 residues long. The CDR3, as DNA: TGTGCCTGGAGTGGGCAGAACATCCATCAGCCCCAGCATTTT. Its protein is CAWSGQNIHQPQHF.

The V and J genes are TRBV5-1 and TRBJ1-3, with D possibly being TRBD1 (5 bases). V was shortened by 4 bases and J by 8 bases, with 16 bases between the two germline ends. CDR1 and CDR2 from the germline V gene are SGHRS and YFSETQ. The CDR3 totals 14 residues. As DNA, the CDR3 is TGCGCCAGCAGCCCCGGGTCCTCGGGGGACACCATATATTTT. Protein product: CASSPGSSGDTIYF.

The V call is TRBV10-3, the J call TRBJ2-5, with D possibly being TRBD2 (6 bases). CDR1 and CDR2 from the germline V gene are ENHRY and SYGVKD. CDR3 length equals 18 residues. Trimming cost V 9 bases and J 1 base, with 27 bases left between them. CDR3 residues: CAIYGRENWDLFQETQYF. The CDR3 region has the DNA TGTGCCATTTACGGGCGCGAAAACTGGGACTTATTCCAAGAGACCCAGTACTTC.

V usage is TRBV4-1 and J usage is TRBJ2-5; the D gene is possibly TRBD2 (5 bases). Deletions cut 3 bases from V and 1 base from J, with 15 bases between. CDR1 is MGHRA and CDR2 is YSYEKL in the germline V gene. The CDR3 sequence is 16 residues long. CDR3 in amino acids: CASSQGSGRTQETQYF. Written as DNA, the CDR3 is TGCGCCAGCAGCCAGGGAAGCGGAAGAACCCAAGAGACCCAGTACTTC.

CDR3 DNA: TGTGCCAGCTCACCGTCACTCCAAGAGACCCAGTACTTC. Its protein product is CASSPSLQETQYF. The chain joins TRBV18 to TRBJ2-5; D unresolved. Trimming left V 3 bases short and J 1 base short, with 6 bases between. Per the germline V gene, CDR1 is KGHSH and CDR2 is LQKENI. The CDR3 is 13 residues long.

The chain links TRBV6-2 or TRBV6-3 to TRBJ1-1; D is uncertain. Trimming removed 2 bases at V and 1 base at J, with 14 bases between. Germline assignment: CDR1 MNHEY and CDR2 SVGEGT. This CDR3 region has 16 residues. The CDR3 region is CASSYVFGRENTEAFF. The CDR3 DNA follows: TGTGCCAGCAGTTACGTTTTTGGGCGGGAGAACACTGAAGCTTTCTTT.

This chain joins TRBV5-1 and TRBJ1-1; unclear D gene. Per the germline V gene, CDR1 is SGHRS and CDR2 is YFSETQ. The CDR3 consists of 14 residues. V gave up 0 bases and J gave up 3 bases, with 9 bases separating them. CDR3 in amino acids: CASSLAGRYTEAFF. The CDR3 DNA reads as TGCGCCAGCAGCTTGGCGGGGAGGTACACTGAAGCTTTCTTT.

The rearrangement uses TRBV29-1 and TRBJ1-2; TRBD1 matches at 11 bases. The CDR3 is 15 residues long. The V gene end was trimmed by 6 bases and the J gene end by 5 bases; junction bases not matched to a gene: 11. Looked up from germline, CDR1 is SQVTM and CDR2 is ANQGSEA. CDR3 in amino acids: CSVLGQGASLYGYTF. In DNA form, the CDR3 reads TGCAGCGTCCTAGGACAGGGGGCATCTCTGTATGGCTACACCTTC.

The rearrangement uses TRBV30 and TRBJ2-7, with D perhaps given as TRBD1 or TRBD2 (5 bases each). V dropped 8 bases and J dropped 0 bases, with 11 bases sitting between them. The CDR3 is made up of 12 amino acids. From germline, CDR1 is GTSNPN and CDR2 SVGIG (reference sequence). Here the CDR3 reads CAGGVGSYEQYF. In DNA, the CDR3 is TGTGCCGGGGGAGTCGGCTCCTACGAGCAGTACTTC.

The chain has TRBV4-2 and TRBJ2-5, with D maybe TRBD1 (6 bases). Germline V gene sequence: CDR1 LGHNA, CDR2 YNFKEQ. This CDR3 is 15 amino acids long. V was trimmed by 0 bases and J by 1 base, leaving 9 bases between them. For the CDR3, the DNA is TGTGCCAGCAGCCAAGAAGGGGGAATCCAAGAGACCCAGTACTTC. Encoded protein: CASSQEGGIQETQYF.

The chain links TRBV28 to TRBJ1-5, with D unclear. Trimming took 3 bases from V and 4 from J, leaving 13 bases between them. CDR3 length equals 15 residues. Germline loops: CDR1 MDHEN, CDR2 SYDVKM. CDR3: CASSFLDNYNQPQHF. The CDR3 DNA sequence: TGTGCCAGCAGTTTCCTTGACAATTATAATCAGCCCCAGCATTTT.

The chain combines TRBV9 with TRBJ1-2; 10 nucleotides match TRBD1. Trimming cost V 3 bases and J 5 bases; bases outside gene matches: 7. Per the germline V gene, CDR1 is SGDLS and CDR2 is YYNGEE. The CDR3 length is 15 residues. The CDR3 DNA reads as TGTGCCAGCAGCGCCGGACAGGGGGAGAGATATGGCTACACCTTC. This gives the protein CASSAGQGERYGYTF.